The source of this T cell receptor beta chain is a study of blood T cell repertoires in COVID-19. Clones were read by immunoSEQ multiplex PCR, and TCRdb kept only the in-frame ones, dropping some. Of over 120,000 clones listed, 70% to 80% are singletons. Germline CDR1 MNHEY, CDR2 SMNVEV (reference sequence). The V and J ends lost 6 bases and 0 bases respectively, with 6 bases between them. The CDR3 runs to 13 residues. The chain employs TRBV27 and TRBJ1-3, with no clear D. Sequencing used peripheral blood. The TCR was taken from a woman of 80 years or more with active or convalescent COVID-19. As DNA, the CDR3 is TGTGCCAGCAGGCCACACTCTGGAAACACCATATATTTT. Its protein is CASRPHSGNTIYF.